This is a list of T cell receptor beta chains from one sample in a study of blood T cell repertoires in COVID-19. Profiling relied on immunoSEQ multiplex PCR, and the TCRdb table lists in-frame clones only, not all of them. The profile shows hundreds of thousands of clones, around 80% of them singletons. The sample consisted of PBMCs or T cells enriched from blood (not recorded which). The receptors stem from a man under 40 with acute COVID-19. Both conserved end residues are part of each CDR3. The D gene is left open where the match is weak. Not all rows give a size; the values are once, few, many and, for expanded clones, a class.

19,TRBV9,TRBJ2-6,-,-,CASSALLGGAGSGANVLTF,TGTGCCAGCAGCGCTCTTTTGGGTGGGGCCGGCTCTGGGGCCAACGTCCTGACTTTC
14,TRBV25-1,TRBJ2-3,-,-,CASSDNLKGLAQYF,TGTGCCAGCAGTGACAACTTAAAGGGGTTGGCGCAGTATTTT
13,TRBV7-6,TRBJ2-3,-,-,CASSFSRSDTQYF,TGTGCCAGCAGCTTTAGCCGATCAGATACGCAGTATTTT
12,TRBV6-5,TRBJ2-3,-,-,CAVRASTDTQYF,TGTGCGGTCAGGGCCAGCACAGATACGCAGTATTTT
13,TRBV29-1,TRBJ1-4,-,TRBD1,CSVGIQGTEKLFF,TGCAGCGTTGGTATACAGGGGACCGAAAAACTGTTTTTT
14,TRBV28,TRBJ1-6,-,TRBD1,CASVGQGYNSPLHF,TGTGCCAGTGTGGGACAGGGGTATAATTCACCCCTCCACTTT
17,TRBV7-6,TRBJ1-1,-,-,CASSLGGGTGGDTEAFF,TGTGCCAGCAGCTTAGGAGGAGGAACCGGGGGGGACACTGAAGCTTTCTTT
19,TRBV19,TRBJ2-1,once,TRBD2,CASSRDRIPSGRARDEQFF,TGTGCCAGTAGCCGGGACCGAATCCCAAGCGGGAGGGCCAGAGATGAGCAGTTCTTC
14,TRBV24-1,TRBJ2-5,-,TRBD1,CATSDRTGEETQYF,TGTGCCACCAGTGATCGGACAGGGGAAGAGACCCAGTACTTC
15,TRBV6-5,TRBJ1-5,-,-,CASRSPGRGNQPQHF,TGTGCCAGCAGGTCCCCTGGTAGAGGCAATCAGCCCCAGCATTTT
15,TRBV19,TRBJ1-5,few,TRBD1,CASRTQGGPNQPQHF,TGTGCCAGTAGGACCCAGGGGGGACCCAATCAGCCCCAGCATTTT
15,TRBV5-4,TRBJ1-3,-,TRBD1,CASSLAGGSGNTIYF,TGTGCCAGCAGCTTGGCAGGGGGCAGTGGAAACACCATATATTTT
13,TRBV29-1,TRBJ2-5,many,-,CSVARGTEETQYF,TGCAGCGTTGCCCGGGGGACCGAAGAGACCCAGTACTTC